These 26 T cell receptor beta chains share one sample of origin, sequenced in a study of radiation and T cells in renal cell carcinoma. Profiling relied on immunoSEQ multiplex PCR, and the TCRdb table lists in-frame clones only, not all of them. The sample includes 45,000 to 55,000 clones, 80% of them seen just once. The sample's time point: blood 2 weeks post-SBRT. Treatment denoted: 15 Gy SBRT to primary tumor, nephrectomy 4 weeks later. Here the sequenced sample was blood, taken from a patient whose treatment included radiotherapy and nephrectomy. Source of these receptors: a woman in her 70s with renal cell carcinoma.

The chain links TRBV11-2 to TRBJ1-2, with 7 bases that match TRBD1. The CDR3 consists of 11 residues. The V and J ends lost 5 bases and 8 bases, in that order; junction bases with no gene match: 2. CDR1 and CDR2 from the germline V gene are SGHAT and FQNNGV. The CDR3 DNA reads TGTGCCAGCAGCACCAGGGGGGGCTACACCTTC. As protein: CASSTRGGYTF.

The chain uses TRBV4-2 and TRBJ2-3, with D perhaps TRBD2 (6 bases). The V end lost 4 bases, the J end lost 1 base, and 15 bases lay between the germline ends. This CDR3 comprises 16 residues. The V gene's germline CDR1 is LGHNA and CDR2 YNFKEQ. The CDR3: CASSLRGGERTDTQYF. For the CDR3, the DNA is TGTGCCAGCAGCCTTAGGGGCGGGGAACGCACAGATACGCAGTATTTT.

The chain couples TRBV5-1 to TRBJ2-3; 9 bases are shared with TRBD2. CDR1 SGHRS and CDR2 YFSETQ come from the germline V gene. The J segment lost 3 bases and the V segment lost 7 bases, leaving 9 bases of the junction unmatched. This CDR3 contains 15 residues. This chain's CDR3 is CASRMAGGPTDTQYF. Written as DNA, the CDR3 is TGCGCCAGCCGTATGGCGGGGGGGCCGACAGATACGCAGTATTTT.

This rearrangement joins TRBV5-6 to TRBJ1-1; no clear D. Trimming stripped 4 bases from V and 7 bases from J, with 14 bases between. CDR3 length: 13 amino acids. Looked up from germline, CDR1 is SGHDT and CDR2 is YYEEEE. The CDR3 is CASSRDIRHEAFF. The CDR3 DNA follows: TGTGCCAGCAGCCGCGACATCAGACATGAAGCTTTCTTT.

The chain combines TRBV18 with TRBJ1-1, with D unresolved. This CDR3 contains 15 residues. Germline values: CDR1 KGHSH, CDR2 LQKENI. Trimming left V 3 bases short and J 1 base short, with 12 bases between. This CDR3 is CASSPPAEANTEAFF. The CDR3 nucleotides are TGTGCCAGCTCACCTCCTGCGGAGGCGAACACTGAAGCTTTCTTT.

The CDR3 loop reads CASSSAYEQYF. DNA of the CDR3: TGTGCCAGCAGCTCCGCCTACGAGCAGTACTTC. V usage is TRBV11-2 and J usage is TRBJ2-7; the D is unclear. Germline CDR1 reads SGHAT; CDR2 reads FQNNGV. The CDR3 is 11 amino acids. V shed 4 bases and J shed 2 bases, with 3 bases lying between them. The entire variable domain, with the rest obtained from reference TRBV11-2 and TRBJ2-7, is as follows: EAGVAQSPRYKIIEKRQSVAFWCNPISGHATLYWYQQILGQGPKLLIQFQNNGVVDDSQLPKDRFSAERLKGVDSTLKIQPAKLEDSAVYLCASSSAYEQYFGPGTRLTVT.

This rearrangement joins TRBV7-9 to TRBJ1-4; D is undetermined. Germline CDR1 reads SEHNR; CDR2 reads FQNEAQ (reference sequence). Trimming took off 4 bases at V and 6 bases at J, with 12 bases between the two ends. There are 14 residues in the CDR3. CDR3 amino acids: CASSSNQADEKLFF. Written as DNA, the CDR3 is TGTGCCAGCAGCTCTAACCAGGCCGATGAAAAACTGTTTTTT.

The V gene is TRBV5-4, the J gene TRBJ2-1; 14 positions match TRBD2. In germline, CDR1 is SGHNT, CDR2 YYREEE (reference sequence). V lost 4 bases and J lost 3; bases outside the gene matches: 12. CDR3 length: 19 residues. CDR3 in amino acids: CASSLLIGTSGGLYNEQFF. DNA for the CDR3: TGTGCCAGCAGCCTCCTTATAGGGACTAGCGGGGGACTCTACAATGAGCAGTTCTTC.

This rearrangement joins TRBV7-2 to TRBJ1-4; the D gene is possibly TRBD1 (6 bases). The CDR3 consists of 15 residues. CDR1 SGHTA and CDR2 FQGNSA come from the germline V gene. Trimming stripped 5 bases from V and 5 bases from J, with 15 bases between. DNA of the CDR3: TGTGCCAGCAGCCCCGGGGACACGGGGAATGAAAAACTGTTTTTT. This encodes CASSPGDTGNEKLFF. The complete variable domain, with remaining parts taken from reference TRBV7-2 and TRBJ1-4, reads GAGVSQSPSNKVTEKGKDVELRCDPISGHTALYWYRQSLGQGLEFLIYFQGNSAPDKSGLPSDRFSAERTGGSVSTLTIQRTQQEDSAVYLCASSPGDTGNEKLFFGSGTQLSVL.

The rearrangement uses TRBV5-1 and TRBJ2-3, with 9 bases aligning to TRBD1. The CDR3 spans 15 residues. CDR1 is SGHRS and CDR2 is YFSETQ in the germline V gene. With 4 bases clipped from V and 0 bases from J, the junction kept 3 bases outside the gene matches. CDR3: CASSRTGDSTDTQYF. The DNA of the CDR3 is TGCGCCAGCAGCCGGACAGGGGATAGCACAGATACGCAGTATTTT. The full variable domain, with the rest looked up from reference TRBV5-1 and TRBJ2-3, is KAGVTQTPRYLIKTRGQQVTLSCSPISGHRSVSWYQQTPGQGLQFLFEYFSETQRNKGNFPGRFSGRQFSNSRSEMNVSTLELGDSALYLCASSRTGDSTDTQYFGPGTRLTVL.

This chain uses TRBV30 with TRBJ2-2, with D unclear. Germline V lookup: CDR1 GTSNPN, CDR2 SVGIG (reference sequence). Trimming shortened V by 2 bases and J by 8 bases, and 12 bases separated the two germline ends. This CDR3 is built from 13 residues. The chain's CDR3 is CAWSSQVRGELFF. The CDR3 coding sequence is TGTGCCTGGAGTAGCCAGGTGCGGGGGGAGCTGTTTTTT. Looking up the rest from reference TRBV30 and TRBJ2-2 gives the full variable domain: SQTIHQWPATLVQPVGSPLSLECTVEGTSNPNLYWYRQAAGRGLQLLFYSVGIGQISSEVPQNLSASRPQDRQFILSSKKLLLSDSGFYLCAWSSQVRGELFFGEGSRLTVL.

This chain uses TRBV7-6 with TRBJ2-5, with 9 bases fitting TRBD2. Germline V gene lookup returns CDR1 SGHVS and CDR2 FNYEAQ. The CDR3 is 17 residues long. Germline trimming cut 1 base from V and 3 bases from J; bases unmatched to any gene: 9. The CDR3 here is CASSLEAPAGGKETQYF. CDR3 coding DNA: TGTGCCAGCAGCTTAGAAGCCCCAGCGGGGGGAAAAGAGACCCAGTACTTC.

J is TRBJ2-7 and V is TRBV6-5; 10 nucleotides agree with TRBD2. The CDR3 covers 15 residues. Per germline, CDR1 MNHEY and CDR2 SVGAGI. V gave up 2 bases and J gave up 6 bases; unmatched junction bases: 7. The CDR3 region has the DNA TGTGCCAGCAGTTACGAAGCGGGAGGGCCGCGCGAGCAGTACTTC. The encoded protein is CASSYEAGGPREQYF.

The genes are TRBV7-9 and TRBJ1-6; TRBD1 matches 10 bases. Germline CDR1 SEHNR, CDR2 FQNEAQ (reference sequence). V dropped 5 bases and J dropped 8; count of bases not matched to a gene: 3. This CDR3 has 14 amino acids. The CDR3 bases are TGTGCCAGCAGCCCAGGACAGGGGGATTCACCCCTCCACTTT. Translating gives CASSPGQGDSPLHF. Full variable domain (outside the CDR3, taken from reference TRBV7-9 and TRBJ1-6): DTGVSQNPRHKITKRGQNVTFRCDPISEHNRLYWYRQTLGQGPEFLTYFQNEAQLEKSRLLSDRFSAERPKGSFSTLEIQRTEQGDSAMYLCASSPGQGDSPLHFGNGTRLTVT.

CDR3 sequence reads: CASSQDAPSYSDRLAKNIQYF. The CDR3 nucleotides read TGTGCCAGCAGCCAAGATGCGCCCAGCTACAGCGACAGGCTAGCCAAAAACATTCAGTACTTC. The gene calls are TRBV4-2 and TRBJ2-4; D possibly corresponds to TRBD1 (6 bases). V gave up 0 bases and J gave up 0 bases, with 24 bases separating them. The CDR3 has 21 amino acids. The germline V gene has CDR1 LGHNA and CDR2 YNFKEQ.

The gene calls are TRBV11-2 and TRBJ1-2, with D unclear. The germline V gene encodes CDR1 SGHAT and CDR2 FQNNGV. CDR3 length equals 15 residues. Trimming shortened V by 1 base and J by 0 bases, and 9 bases separated the two germline ends. The CDR3 region has the DNA TGTGCCAGCAGCTTAGGGACGGTTGCTAACTATGGCTACACCTTC. It encodes CASSLGTVANYGYTF.

The chain employs TRBV10-3 and TRBJ2-7, with 10 bases matching TRBD2. Trimming at V came to 0 bases and at J to 4 bases, leaving 3 bases not matched to a gene. The CDR3 length is 15 residues. CDR1 is ENHRY and CDR2 is SYGVKD in the germline V gene. The CDR3 nucleotides are TGTGCCATCAGTGAGTCTGAGACTAGCGGGTACGAGCAGTACTTC. Its protein is CAISESETSGYEQYF.

This sequence joins TRBV10-3 and TRBJ2-5, with 10 positions matching TRBD1. Looked up from germline, CDR1 is ENHRY and CDR2 is SYGVKD. V shed 10 bases, J shed 2 bases, and the junction held 7 bases outside the gene matches. CDR3 length: 14 amino acids. The CDR3 here is CASNDRGQQETQYF. The CDR3 coding sequence is TGTGCCAGCAACGACAGGGGGCAGCAAGAGACCCAGTACTTC.

The chain has TRBV6-5 and TRBJ1-2; 11 positions match TRBD1. V lost 0 bases, J lost 5 bases, and 2 bases stayed unmatched. This CDR3 is built from 15 residues. Per the germline V gene, CDR1 is MNHEY and CDR2 is SVGAGI. In DNA form, the CDR3 reads TGTGCCAGCAGTTACTCGTGGGACAGGGGGTATGGCTACACCTTC. It translates to CASSYSWDRGYGYTF.

CDR3 nucleotide sequence: TGTGCCAGCAGTAAGGGAAGCGGGACAGATAATCAGCCCCAGCATTTT. It codes for CASSKGSGTDNQPQHF. The V gene is TRBV7-8, the J gene TRBJ1-5, with TRBD1 matching 7 bases. The CDR3 runs 16 residues. Trimming took 6 bases from V and 4 from J; bases not matched to a gene: 12. CDR1 is SGHVS and CDR2 is FQNEAQ in the germline V gene.

The chain is built from TRBV29-1 and TRBJ2-1; 7 positions agree with TRBD1. J gave up 5 bases and V 5 bases, and 6 bases lay outside the gene matches. CDR1 and CDR2 (germline): SQVTM, ANQGSEA. The CDR3 totals 13 residues. The CDR3 nucleotides read TGCAGCGTTTCGCAGGGGGTCCACAATGAGCAGTTCTTC. Amino acid sequence: CSVSQGVHNEQFF.

The chain combines TRBV7-7 with TRBJ2-1; D is unresolved. The CDR3 sequence is 13 residues long. Germline values: CDR1 SSHAT, CDR2 FNYEAQ (reference sequence). V was cut by 5 bases and J by 4 bases, with 9 bases left in between. In DNA form, the CDR3 reads TGTGCCAGCAGCCAGCAGTTATACAATGAGCAGTTCTTC. Encoded protein: CASSQQLYNEQFF.

The chain joins TRBV7-8 to TRBJ1-3, with D possibly being TRBD1 (5 bases). The germline V and J ends were trimmed by 5 bases and 0 bases, with 14 bases remaining between them. The CDR3 extends over 16 amino acids. Germline-derived CDR1 and CDR2 are SGHVS and FQNEAQ. In DNA, the CDR3 is TGTGCCAGCAGCCCAGTGACAGCTACCTCTGGAAACACCATATATTTT. Its translation: CASSPVTATSGNTIYF.

The chain employs TRBV2 and TRBJ1-5; D is perhaps TRBD1 (5 bases). CDR1 and CDR2 (germline): SNHLY, FYNNEI. V lost 7 bases, J lost 3 bases, and 13 bases lay in between. The CDR3 spans 14 residues. CDR3 nucleotides: TGTGCCAGCAAGGGCAGGGTGGCCAATCAGCCCCAGCATTTT. Its protein is CASKGRVANQPQHF.

This chain connects TRBV10-2 to TRBJ2-2; tentatively, D is TRBD2 (6 bases). Between the trimmed V and J ends, which lost 10 bases and 0 bases, there was a span of 15 bases. Germline CDR1 WSHSY, CDR2 SAAADI. The CDR3 covers 15 residues. The CDR3 nucleotides read TGCGCCATATGGCGGGGCCAAGCGAACACCGGGGAGCTGTTTTTT. It encodes CAIWRGQANTGELFF.

The V and J genes are TRBV18 and TRBJ1-1; D gene unclear. This CDR3 is built from 14 residues. Germline V gene data show CDR1 as KGHSH and CDR2 as LQKENI. V lost 1 base and J lost 3, with 9 bases in between. CDR3 loop: CASSPLMGDTEAFF. The CDR3 DNA sequence: TGTGCCAGCTCACCACTCATGGGTGACACTGAAGCTTTCTTT.